A selection of T cell receptor beta chains follows, all from one sample in a study of shared clonotypes between healthy human individuals. Profiling relied on immunoSEQ multiplex PCR, and the TCRdb table lists in-frame clones only, not all of them. This sample carries under 750,000 clones, around 77% of them seen once, and the ten largest clones take around 1.8%. The sample consisted of memory CD4+ T cells sorted from blood. The receptors were sampled from a woman aged 25 to 45 in good health. The CDR3 runs from the conserved cysteine through the conserved F or W. Each record gives: CDR3 length, V gene, J gene, CDR3 protein.

15	TRBV7-2	TRBJ1-3	CASTLDSLSGNTIYF
12	TRBV18	TRBJ1-2	CASSPIDRSYTF
15	TRBV11-2	TRBJ2-1	CASSLRREGRNEQFF
14	TRBV5-1	TRBJ1-3	CASSSGQNGNTIYF
14	TRBV30	TRBJ2-7	CACKSGRSTYEQYF
14	TRBV11-2	TRBJ1-1	CASSFQTGETEAFF
14	TRBV5-1	TRBJ2-6	CASSPTPGANVLTF
15	TRBV5-1	TRBJ1-1	CASSLELGGVTEAFF
11	TRBV2	TRBJ2-1	CASSEGDEQFF
17	TRBV5-1	TRBJ1-2	CASSLATGDRGLNGYTF
15	TRBV11-2	TRBJ2-1	CASSLRREGRSEQFF
14	TRBV28	TRBJ2-1	CASRGLAGVWKQFF
15	TRBV7-2	NA	CASSLGLAGAYEQYF
16	TRBV28	TRBJ2-7	CASSLPLAESSYEQYF
15	TRBV5-6	TRBJ2-5	CASSPQDRAGETQYF
13	TRBV5-4	TRBJ1-1	CASSFGRNTEAFF
15	TRBV7-2	TRBJ1-6	CASSPSGQGYSPLHF
13	TRBV28	TRBJ1-2	CASRTTANYGYTF
12	TRBV10-2	TRBJ1-3	CASSAATGTSYF
15	TRBV5-5	TRBJ1-1	CASSTTPRQNTEAFF
12	TRBV11-2	TRBJ1-5	CASSQEGQPQHF
15	TRBV7-2	TRBJ2-1	CASSLGQGVYNEQFF
15	TRBV19	TRBJ1-5	CASSRAGRGNQPQHF
14	TRBV5-6	TRBJ1-3	CASSNRGQGNTIYF
13	TRBV6-4	TRBJ2-7	CASSVQDRGEQYF
12	TRBV29-1	TRBJ2-7	CSALTSSYEQYF
13	TRBV29-1	TRBJ1-2	CSVARTGGNGYTF
15	TRBV7-7	TRBJ2-5	CASSPRTGVSGTQYF
14	TRBV27	TRBJ2-7	CASSPSGAGYEQYF
15	TRBV11-2	TRBJ2-7	CASRASGRSSYEQYF
14	TRBV28	TRBJ1-5	CASSTPQGNQPQHF
14	TRBV19	TRBJ2-7	CASTDSGTYHEQYF
12	TRBV2	NA	CASSWGIDEQYF
11	TRBV20-1	TRBJ2-1	CSADRDSEQFF
15	TRBV6-1	TRBJ2-4	CASSARGGGQSIQYF
14	TRBV7-2	TRBJ1-6	CASSSGGGYSPLHF
12	TRBV9	TRBJ2-3	CASSAHQDTQYF
15	TRBV7-9	TRBJ1-6	CASSLGDRVHSPLHF
16	TRBV5-1	TRBJ2-3	CASSLAQGPSTDTQYF
15	TRBV6-1	TRBJ2-7	CASSEVAEDSYEQYF
16	TRBV2	TRBJ2-5	CASSGWGDRGQETQYF
12	TRBV19	TRBJ2-5	CASTAAGETQYF
14	TRBV5-4	TRBJ2-3	CASSSSGSADTQYF
15	TRBV19	TRBJ1-1	CASSIGATGNTEAFF
15	TRBV7-8	TRBJ2-3	CASSPDGGQGDTQYF
15	TRBV7-9	TRBJ2-7	CASSSGQNPTYEQYF
15	TRBV5-1	TRBJ2-7	CASSYKQGAGYEQYF
13	TRBV11-3	TRBJ2-5	CASSSMYQETQYF
11	TRBV20-1	TRBJ2-3	CSAKNGDTQYF
17	TRBV10-2	TRBJ1-4	CASSEGQGSSTNEKLFF
15	TRBV6-5	TRBJ2-1	CASKVPTGGHNEQFF
15	TRBV18	TRBJ1-1	CASSLRTGRNTEAFF
14	TRBV28	TRBJ2-3	CASSLPGRADTQYF
12	TRBV10-3	TRBJ2-5	CAIGREEETQYF
10	TRBV6-5	TRBJ1-2	CASERNGYTF
15	TRBV5-8	TRBJ2-7	CASSFSSASSYEQYF
16	TRBV6-5	TRBJ1-4	CASSSPRTGGLEKLFF
14	TRBV7-3	TRBJ2-1	CASSSGQAFNEQFF
13	TRBV6-6	TRBJ2-7	CASTRASGYEQYF